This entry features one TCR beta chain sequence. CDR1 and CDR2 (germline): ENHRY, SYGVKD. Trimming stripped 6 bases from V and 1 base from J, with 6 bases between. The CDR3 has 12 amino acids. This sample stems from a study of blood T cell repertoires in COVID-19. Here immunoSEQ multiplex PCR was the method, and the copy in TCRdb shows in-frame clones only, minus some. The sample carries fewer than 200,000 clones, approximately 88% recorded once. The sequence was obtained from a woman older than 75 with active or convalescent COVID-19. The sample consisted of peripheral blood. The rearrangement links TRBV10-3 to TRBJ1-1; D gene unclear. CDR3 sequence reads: CAIRRENTEAFF. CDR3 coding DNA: TGTGCCATCAGACGGGAGAACACTGAAGCTTTCTTT.